This T cell receptor beta chain was observed in a study of CXCR3-negative and CXCR3-positive naive CD8 T cells. Study-wide findings and caveats: Similarly elevated diversity marked both naive subsets, with memory CD8+ cells showing far lower diversity. CXCR3-positive naive cells carried more hydrophobic TRB CDR3s than CXCR3-negative ones.

cDNA libraries for TRB were generated by 5' RACE incorporating UMI labels. Reprocessing the 5' RACE reads, TCRdb reports a single entry for every CDR3 protein and omits DNA. Recorded for this sample: approximately 98,000 distinct CDR3 sequences. The CDR3 sequence is 15 residues long. Turning to this clonotype: Its specificity is unknown.

The receptor's source is a human donor in good health. Some clones in this sample may be carry-over from other donors' samples. The J gene is TRBJ2-5, the V gene TRBV23-1; TCRdb gives TRBD1 as the D gene, but with no DNA this cannot be confirmed. TRBV23-1 is filed as an ORF, its function uncertain. The sequenced sample was naive CXCR3+ CD8+ T cells from blood. The subset: CD45RO-CCR7+CD27+CD95- naive CD8+ T cells expressing CXCR3 (TNR3+). CDR3 in amino acids: CASSQTYRGWETQYF.